The next 23 T cell receptor beta chains were all read from a single sample in a study of shared clonotypes between healthy human individuals. The method was immunoSEQ multiplex PCR; TCRdb's version includes in-frame clones alone and lacks a portion of them. The sample shows roughly 1,800,000 clones, about 95% of them seen only once. Selected positively for CCR7 and CD45RO-negative, naive CD8 cells excluded terminally differentiated effector memory CD45RA+ cells. The sequencing sample was made of naive CD8+ T cells sorted from blood. These TCRs come from a man in his late teens or twenties in good health.

The CDR3 DNA reads as TGTGCCAGCTCACCACCGGCGGGATTAACCCCCTACGAGCAGTACTTC. It translates to CASSPPAGLTPYEQYF. The gene calls are TRBV18 and TRBJ2-7; weak D call: TRBD2 (6 bases). CDR3 length: 16 amino acids. The germline gives CDR1 KGHSH, CDR2 LQKENI. The germline V and J ends were trimmed by 0 bases and 2 bases, with 14 bases remaining between them.

The V and J genes are TRBV12-5 and TRBJ2-3; 7 bases agree with TRBD2. The CDR3 is 16 amino acids. Trimming took 6 bases from V and 5 from J; bases not matched to a gene: 14. Per the germline V gene, CDR1 is LGHNT and CDR2 is FRNRAP. CDR3 bases: TGTGCTAGTGGCTTTTGGGGAGGGCCAGGGATAGATACGCAGTATTTT. Translation gives CASGFWGGPGIDTQYF.

To note about this clone: Within the sample, other DNA sequences also encode this same CDR3. The rearrangement uses TRBV2 and TRBJ2-7; D uncertain. Trimming removed 6 bases at V and 0 bases at J, with 9 bases between. The germline CDR1 and CDR2 sequences are SNHLY and FYNNEI. This CDR3 has 13 residues. Written as DNA, the CDR3 is TGTGCCAGCAGAGGCAGGAGCTCCTACGAGCAGTACTTC. Translation: CASRGRSSYEQYF.

The chain joins TRBV2 to TRBJ2-2, with 11 bases aligning to TRBD1. The CDR3 has 18 residues. Losses at the gene ends were 6 bases for V and 3 bases for J; bases not matched to a gene: 12. CDR1 is SNHLY, CDR2 FYNNEI, per germline. The DNA for the CDR3 is TGTGCCAGCAGACAGATTGGACAGGGGGCATGGGACACCGGGGAGCTGTTTTTT. As protein: CASRQIGQGAWDTGELFF.

In nucleotides, the CDR3 is TGCAGCCTAAACAGGGAGGGGTATGGCTACACCTTC. This codes for CSLNREGYGYTF. The chain is built from TRBV29-1 and TRBJ1-2; D is possibly TRBD1 (6 bases). Germline CDR1 and CDR2: SQVTM and ANQGSEA. Trimming shortened V by 8 bases and J by 5 bases, and 15 bases separated the two germline ends. This CDR3 has 12 amino acids. Supplemented by reference TRBV29-1 and TRBJ1-2, the full variable domain reads SAVISQKPSRDICQRGTSLTIQCQVDSQVTMMFWYRQQPGQSLTLIATANQGSEATYESGFVIDKFPISRPNLTFSTLTVSNMSPEDSSIYLCSLNREGYGYTFGSGTRLTVV.

The chain links TRBV28 to TRBJ2-7; the D gene is possibly TRBD1 (6 bases). The V and J ends lost 7 bases and 0 bases respectively, with 16 bases between them. Germline loops: CDR1 MDHEN, CDR2 SYDVKM. This CDR3 has 15 residues. This CDR3 is CASTPTGSSSYEQYF. CDR3 bases: TGTGCCAGCACCCCAACAGGGAGTTCCTCCTACGAGCAGTACTTC.

The J gene is TRBJ1-2, the V gene TRBV4-3, with TRBD1 as a possible D gene (6 bases). The CDR3 spans 15 residues. V was clipped by 0 bases and J by 4 bases, with 12 bases between them. The V gene's germline CDR1 is LGHNA and CDR2 YSLEER. This chain's CDR3 is CASSQDGTDSYGYTF. CDR3 coding DNA: TGCGCCAGCAGCCAAGATGGAACGGACAGCTATGGCTACACCTTC.

The V gene is TRBV27, the J gene TRBJ2-7; 8 bases map to TRBD1. J gave up 3 bases and V 4 bases, and 5 bases lay outside the gene matches. The CDR3 spans 14 residues. The germline gives CDR1 MNHEY, CDR2 SMNVEV (reference sequence). CDR3 in amino acids: CASSWQGALYEQYF. The CDR3 bases are TGTGCCAGCAGTTGGCAGGGGGCTCTCTACGAGCAGTACTTC.

Concerning this clone itself: Other DNA sequences from this sample encode an identical CDR3 as well. This chain joins TRBV4-1 and TRBJ2-7; 7 bases match TRBD1. V lost 1 base to trimming and J lost 2 bases; unmatched junction nucleotides: 2. Germline V gene data show CDR1 as MGHRA and CDR2 as YSYEKL. The CDR3 has 14 residues. The CDR3 reads CASSQGTGPYEQYF. The CDR3 DNA reads as TGCGCCAGCAGCCAAGGGACAGGTCCCTACGAGCAGTACTTC.

As to this clone: This sample also contains other DNA sequences that code for the same CDR3. V and J are TRBV25-1 and TRBJ1-5, with 8 nucleotides matching TRBD1. The CDR3 is 14 amino acids. The germline V gene has CDR1 MGHDK and CDR2 SYGVNS. V trimming: 4 bases; J trimming: 1 base; junction bases outside the gene matches: 0. CDR3 protein: CASSGQGSNQPQHF. As DNA, the CDR3 is TGTGCCAGCAGTGGACAGGGGAGCAATCAGCCCCAGCATTTT. Drawing the rest from reference TRBV25-1 and TRBJ1-5, the complete variable domain is EADIYQTPRYLVIGTGKKITLECSQTMGHDKMYWYQQDPGMELHLIHYSYGVNSTEKGDLSSESTVSRIRTEHFPLTLESARPSHTSQYLCASSGQGSNQPQHFGDGTRLSIL.

The rearrangement links TRBV6-5 to TRBJ1-4; 7 nucleotides line up with TRBD1. V lost 5 bases, J lost 3 bases, and 6 bases stayed unmatched. The CDR3 has 15 amino acids. Germline CDR1 reads MNHEY; CDR2 reads SVGAGI. The CDR3 reads CASSPGDRPNEKLFF. Here the CDR3 DNA reads TGTGCCAGCAGTCCAGGGGACAGACCTAATGAAAAACTGTTTTTT.

This chain links TRBV11-2 with TRBJ2-2; D ambiguous. Per the germline V gene, CDR1 is SGHAT and CDR2 is FQNNGV. V was cut by 4 bases and J by 3 bases, with 24 bases left in between. The CDR3 totals 19 residues. This CDR3 is CASSSIFSQVVADTGELFF. CDR3 DNA: TGTGCCAGCAGCTCGATTTTTTCTCAGGTAGTGGCGGACACCGGGGAGCTGTTTTTT.

The gene calls are TRBV15 and TRBJ2-2, with 14 bases fitting TRBD2. Trimming removed 7 bases from V and 5 bases from J; junction bases left unmatched: 6. This CDR3 spans 16 amino acids. CDR1 and CDR2 from the germline V gene are LNHNV and YYDKDF (reference sequence). The CDR3 region is CATTGLAGEGTGELFF. In DNA, the CDR3 is TGTGCCACCACGGGACTAGCGGGAGAAGGAACCGGGGAGCTGTTTTTT.

The chain links TRBV4-3 to TRBJ2-7; D may match TRBD1 or TRBD2 (5 bases each). V was pared by 3 bases and J by 6 bases, with 12 bases between. CDR3 size: 13 residues. Germline V gives CDR1 LGHNA, CDR2 YSLEER. Here the CDR3 DNA reads TGCGCCAGCAGCCATGCCGGGGCGTTCGAGCAGTACTTC. Translating gives CASSHAGAFEQYF.

The gene calls are TRBV6-5 and TRBJ2-7; D perhaps matches TRBD1 (5 bases). The CDR3 contains 12 residues. The V gene's germline CDR1 is MNHEY and CDR2 SVGAGI. Trimming removed 6 bases at V and 6 bases at J, with 12 bases between. As DNA, the CDR3 is TGTGCCAGCAGATCAGGGTCGAGCGAGCAGTACTTC. Translated: CASRSGSSEQYF.

The chain is built from TRBV6-1 and TRBJ2-7, with D perhaps TRBD1 or TRBD2 (6 bases each). This CDR3 spans 15 amino acids. V lost 6 bases to trimming and J lost 2 bases, with 17 bases between them. The germline gives CDR1 MNHNS, CDR2 SASEGT. CDR3 nucleotide sequence: TGTGCCAGCAGGATGGAGAGGGGGGAAGCCTACGAGCAGTACTTC. Protein: CASRMERGEAYEQYF.

This clone was seen a single time. The chain recombines TRBV6-6 with TRBJ1-2; D is unresolved. With 7 bases removed from V and 4 bases from J, the gap between germline ends came to 22 bases. Germline CDR1 reads MNHNY; CDR2 reads SVGAGI (reference sequence). The CDR3 loop spans 16 amino acids. The CDR3 DNA sequence: TGTGCCAGCACCCTGCTGGAGGGCGCGCAGAGCTATGGCTACACCTTC. Translated: CASTLLEGAQSYGYTF.

As regards this clone: The same CDR3 is also encoded by other DNA sequences in this sample. The rearrangement uses TRBV6-1 and TRBJ1-6, with TRBD1 matching over 7 bases. The ends lost 3 bases at V and 4 bases at J; junction bases unmatched: 3. CDR3 length: 15 residues. Germline V gene data show CDR1 as MNHNS and CDR2 as SASEGT. The CDR3, as DNA: TGTGCCAGCAGTGAGGTGACAGGGTATAATTCACCCCTCCACTTT. Protein product: CASSEVTGYNSPLHF.

This clone was found a few times. This chain connects TRBV27 to TRBJ2-4, with 7 nucleotides matching TRBD1. Germline trimming cut 5 bases from V and 6 bases from J; bases unmatched to any gene: 10. Germline V gene sequence: CDR1 MNHEY, CDR2 SMNVEV (reference sequence). The CDR3 runs 15 residues. The CDR3: CASSPMAGGTNIQYF. As DNA, the CDR3 is TGTGCCAGCAGTCCCATGGCAGGGGGTACAAACATTCAGTACTTC.

This rearrangement joins TRBV6-6 to TRBJ2-5; TRBD1 might be the D (6 bases). Germline-derived CDR1 and CDR2 are MNHNY and SVGAGI (reference sequence). This CDR3 region has 15 residues. Trimming left V 2 bases short and J 4 bases short, with 14 bases between. CDR3 residues: CASSYPGHEGETQYF. In DNA, the CDR3 is TGTGCCAGCAGTTACCCGGGACACGAGGGAGAGACCCAGTACTTC.

The chain recombines TRBV9 with TRBJ2-1; TRBD2 agrees at 7 bases. The CDR3 has 16 residues. In germline, CDR1 is SGDLS, CDR2 YYNGEE. V was pared by 0 bases and J by 2 bases, with 5 bases of the junction left unmatched. The chain's CDR3 is CASSVESSGAYNEQFF. The CDR3 coding sequence is TGTGCCAGCAGCGTAGAGTCTAGCGGAGCCTACAATGAGCAGTTCTTC. Looking up the rest from reference TRBV9 and TRBJ2-1 gives the full variable domain: DSGVTQTPKHLITATGQRVTLRCSPRSGDLSVYWYQQSLDQGLQFLIQYYNGEERAKGNILERFSAQQFPDLHSELNLSSLELGDSALYFCASSVESSGAYNEQFFGPGTRLTVL.

J is TRBJ2-7 and V is TRBV6-1; 9 bases align to TRBD2. This CDR3 region has 14 residues. Germline V gene lookup returns CDR1 MNHNS and CDR2 SASEGT. Germline trimming cut 3 bases from V and 4 bases from J; bases unmatched to any gene: 4. The CDR3 region is CASSDAGGHYEQYF. The CDR3 region has the DNA TGTGCCAGCAGTGATGCGGGGGGGCATTACGAGCAGTACTTC.

As regards this clone: Other DNA sequences of this sample code for an identical CDR3. The chain couples TRBV7-9 to TRBJ1-1; D unclear. V gave up 1 base and J gave up 11 bases, with 11 bases separating them. From germline, CDR1 is SEHNR and CDR2 FQNEAQ (reference sequence). This CDR3 is 12 amino acids long. CDR3 bases: TGTGCCAGCAGCTTAGGTGCGGGAGAGGCTTTCTTT. Residues: CASSLGAGEAFF. Full variable domain (rest looked up from reference TRBV7-9 and TRBJ1-1): DTGVSQNPRHKITKRGQNVTFRCDPISEHNRLYWYRQTLGQGPEFLTYFQNEAQLEKSRLLSDRFSAERPKGSFSTLEIQRTEQGDSAMYLCASSLGAGEAFFGQGTRLTVV.